The rows below give T cell receptor beta chains drawn from one sample of a study of cytomegalovirus exposure and HLA in healthy donors. TCRdb's table, derived via immunoSEQ multiplex PCR, lists solely in-frame clones and lacks some. The profile shows around 150,000 clones, around 83% of them singletons. The sequencing input was PBMCs. The receptors stem from a young man in good health and CMV-seropositive. Both conserved end residues are part of each CDR3. Fields, in order: V gene, J gene, CDR3 length, CDR3 protein.

v_gene: TRBV4-2
j_gene: TRBJ2-7
len: 16
CDR3aa: CASSQDRDQGIYEQYF

v_gene: TRBV4-1
j_gene: TRBJ2-5
len: 16
CDR3aa: CASSQDSDRGRETQYF

v_gene: TRBV11-3
j_gene: TRBJ1-1
len: 13
CDR3aa: CASSLTGGPEAFF

v_gene: TRBV7-2
j_gene: TRBJ1-4
len: 17
CDR3aa: CASSPGQGGGIGEKLFF

v_gene: TRBV7-2
j_gene: TRBJ2-5
len: 12
CDR3aa: CASSSVGETQYF

v_gene: TRBV19
j_gene: TRBJ1-1
len: 15
CDR3aa: CASSNQGRGNTEAFF

v_gene: TRBV7-6
j_gene: TRBJ2-1
len: 14
CDR3aa: CASSLGLRYNEQFF

v_gene: TRBV4-2
j_gene: TRBJ2-2
len: 15
CDR3aa: CASSREGQGPGELFF

v_gene: TRBV19
j_gene: TRBJ1-3
len: 16
CDR3aa: CASSIGGGSSGNTIYF

v_gene: TRBV9
j_gene: TRBJ2-5
len: 13
CDR3aa: CASSVADQETQYF

v_gene: TRBV9
j_gene: TRBJ1-2
len: 16
CDR3aa: CASSSSRDRANYGYTF

v_gene: TRBV6-1
j_gene: TRBJ2-1
len: 15
CDR3aa: CASSSASGGDGEQFF

v_gene: TRBV7-6
j_gene: TRBJ2-5
len: 15
CDR3aa: CASSSYGQGGETQYF

v_gene: TRBV7-9
j_gene: TRBJ2-1
len: 13
CDR3aa: CASTRGGGNEQFF

v_gene: TRBV6-1
j_gene: TRBJ2-5
len: 15
CDR3aa: CASRTTSGAQETQYF

v_gene: TRBV13
j_gene: TRBJ2-2
len: 14
CDR3aa: CASSSTRSTGELFF

v_gene: TRBV9
j_gene: TRBJ2-7
len: 14
CDR3aa: CASSPRTSSYEQYF

v_gene: TRBV5-1
j_gene: TRBJ2-6
len: 14
CDR3aa: CASSFNSGANGLTF

v_gene: TRBV11-3
j_gene: TRBJ2-7
len: 14
CDR3aa: CASSLVAGANEQYF

v_gene: TRBV29-1
j_gene: .
len: 11
CDR3aa: CSVQGAIEQYF

v_gene: TRBV27
j_gene: TRBJ2-7
len: 12
CDR3aa: CASSFGGNEQYF

v_gene: TRBV4-1
j_gene: TRBJ2-1
len: 16
CDR3aa: CASSQQTSGGAFEQFF

v_gene: TRBV7-2
j_gene: TRBJ2-1
len: 16
CDR3aa: CASSPGLAGGWGEQFF

v_gene: TRBV13
j_gene: TRBJ2-7
len: 16
CDR3aa: CASSVTKFPAGYEQYF

v_gene: TRBV7-2
j_gene: TRBJ2-7
len: 15
CDR3aa: CASSLVGQGRYEQYF

v_gene: TRBV6-5
j_gene: TRBJ2-5
len: 15
CDR3aa: CASSLPTSGGETQYF

v_gene: TRBV5-1
j_gene: TRBJ2-7
len: 13
CDR3aa: CASSYRDRDEQYF

v_gene: TRBV2
j_gene: TRBJ2-2
len: 13
CDR3aa: CASEGQGVGELFF

v_gene: TRBV7-9
j_gene: TRBJ2-1
len: 16
CDR3aa: CASSIPLAGVYNEQFF

v_gene: TRBV2
j_gene: TRBJ2-1
len: 15
CDR3aa: CASRDSGGGYNEQFF

v_gene: TRBV4-1
j_gene: TRBJ1-2
len: 15
CDR3aa: CASSQEGGVRYGYTF

v_gene: TRBV10-3
j_gene: TRBJ2-5
len: 14
CDR3aa: CAINEGGGVETQYF

v_gene: TRBV5-1
j_gene: TRBJ1-1
len: 13
CDR3aa: CASSLEGQVEAFF

v_gene: TRBV7-9
j_gene: TRBJ1-4
len: 15
CDR3aa: CASSLLTGRDEKLFF

v_gene: TRBV9
j_gene: TRBJ2-1
len: 14
CDR3aa: CASSRGGRDTEQFF

v_gene: TRBV14
j_gene: TRBJ2-2
len: 16
CDR3aa: CASSQTGGANTGELFF